These 6 T cell receptor beta chains were all obtained from the same sample, sequenced in a study of CD8 T cells in ankylosing spondylitis. Study-level points and caveats: What seemed typical of ankylosing spondylitis blood was a TCR beta motif built from several highly homologous variants.

TCRdb re-derived calls from the 5' RACE reads in MiXCR, one entry per CDR3 protein. The sample contains approximately 550,000 distinct CDR3 sequences, roughly 13% of which appear only once. No cognate antigen is known for these TCRs. The sample was blood, either unsorted or a sorted T cell fraction (not recorded which). The receptors come from a male donor with ankylosing spondylitis.

The V call is TRBV12-3 or TRBV12-4, the J call TRBJ1-1, with TRBD1 as a possible D gene (6 bases). V was pared by 0 bases and J by 0 bases, with 14 bases between. The CDR3 is 17 amino acids. In nucleotides, the CDR3 is TGTGCCAGCAGTTTAGCCACTCCAGGACAGTTGAACACTGAAGCTTTCTTT. Translating it yields CASSLATPGQLNTEAFF.

This clonotype was counted at least ten times. The chain recombines TRBV12-3 or TRBV12-4 with TRBJ1-5; D might be TRBD1 (6 bases). This CDR3 has 13 residues. Trimming stripped 5 bases from V and 6 bases from J, with 11 bases between. CDR3 residues: CASSAGGSQPQHF. CDR3 bases: TGTGCCAGCAGTGCTGGGGGCAGTCAGCCCCAGCATTTT.

This chain uses TRBV24-1 with TRBJ2-2; D unclear. Germline assignment: CDR1 KGHDR and CDR2 SFDVKD. The length of the CDR3 is 16 residues. The ends were cut back, 5 bases at V and 0 bases at J, with 12 bases in the middle. The CDR3 spells CATSGTRFANTGELFF. The CDR3 DNA reads TGTGCCACCAGTGGCACACGTTTCGCGAACACCGGGGAGCTGTTTTTT.

This clonotype occurred many times. The chain recombines TRBV12-3 or TRBV12-4 with TRBJ1-1; TRBD1 is a possible D gene (6 bases). Trimming removed 6 bases at V and 0 bases at J, with 11 bases between. The CDR3 sequence is 14 residues long. The CDR3: CASRIGGMNTEAFF. Written as DNA, the CDR3 is TGTGCCAGCAGAATAGGGGGAATGAACACTGAAGCTTTCTTT.

The chain carries TRBV4-2 and TRBJ2-3; the D call may be TRBD1 or TRBD2 (6 bases each). The CDR3 has 16 amino acids. Per germline, CDR1 LGHNA and CDR2 YNFKEQ. Deletions cut 2 bases from V and 3 bases from J, with 15 bases between. The CDR3 protein is CASSQPPTGRTDTQYF. For the CDR3, the DNA is TGTGCCAGCAGCCAACCTCCCACAGGGAGGACAGATACGCAGTATTTT.

This clonotype was recorded a few times. V usage is TRBV20-1 and J usage is TRBJ2-5, with D perhaps matching TRBD1 or TRBD2 (7 bases each). CDR3 length: 15 residues. The germline V and J ends were trimmed by 1 base and 5 bases, with 17 bases remaining between them. Germline CDR1 DFQATT, CDR2 SNEGSKA (reference sequence). CDR3 in amino acids: CSARGGAGGEETQYF. CDR3 DNA: TGCAGTGCTAGAGGCGGGGCAGGGGGGGAGGAGACCCAGTACTTC.